Below, 17 T cell receptor beta chains from the same sample are listed, as sequenced in a study of blood T cell repertoires in COVID-19. Here immunoSEQ multiplex PCR was the method, and the copy in TCRdb shows in-frame clones only, minus some. The sample lists 270,000 or so clones; about four fifths were seen once. Sample: peripheral blood. These receptors originate from a woman aged 18-30 years with acute or convalescent COVID-19.

The chain recombines TRBV6-2 or TRBV6-3 with TRBJ1-5, with D perhaps TRBD1 (5 bases). The CDR3 contains 14 residues. V lost 6 bases and J 5 bases, leaving 14 bases between the germline ends. Per the germline V gene, CDR1 is MNHEY and CDR2 is SVGEGT. This CDR3 reads CASSPQGGDQPQHF. For the CDR3, the DNA is TGTGCCAGCAGCCCCCAGGGAGGGGATCAGCCCCAGCATTTT.

V is TRBV19 and J is TRBJ2-3, with 8 bases identical to TRBD1. The CDR3 is 15 amino acids. Trimming took 5 bases from V and 1 from J; bases not matched to a gene: 5. Germline V gives CDR1 LNHDA, CDR2 SQIVND (reference sequence). This CDR3 is CASSRRGLGTDTQYF. CDR3 sequence (DNA): TGTGCCAGTAGTCGCAGGGGGCTTGGCACAGATACGCAGTATTTT.

This clone is a singleton in its sample. The chain is built from TRBV6-1 and TRBJ1-2; tentatively, D is TRBD1 (5 bases). There are 17 residues in the CDR3. Germline V gene data show CDR1 as MNHNS and CDR2 as SASEGT. Trimming stripped 0 bases from V and 3 bases from J, with 17 bases between. The CDR3 here is CASSEALGGGIDYGYTF. The CDR3 DNA reads as TGTGCCAGCAGTGAAGCGCTGGGGGGAGGGATTGACTATGGCTACACCTTC.

V gene TRBV7-2 combines with J gene TRBJ2-1; 9 nucleotides align to TRBD2. The germline V gene has CDR1 SGHTA and CDR2 FQGNSA. The V gene end was trimmed by 3 bases and the J gene end by 5 bases; junction bases not matched to a gene: 5. CDR3 length: 15 amino acids. In nucleotides, the CDR3 is TGTGCCAGCAGCTTCGGACTAGCGAACGACAATGAGCAGTTCTTC. Amino acids: CASSFGLANDNEQFF. Filled out from reference TRBV7-2 and TRBJ2-1, the complete variable domain reads GAGVSQSPSNKVTEKGKDVELRCDPISGHTALYWYRQSLGQGLEFLIYFQGNSAPDKSGLPSDRFSAERTGGSVSTLTIQRTQQEDSAVYLCASSFGLANDNEQFFGPGTRLTVL.

The chain employs TRBV28 and TRBJ1-2; 8 positions match TRBD1. Trimming at V came to 2 bases and at J to 2 bases, leaving 1 base not matched to a gene. CDR3 size: 14 residues. Per germline, CDR1 MDHEN and CDR2 SYDVKM. In DNA, the CDR3 is TGTGCCAGCAGTTTAAGGACAGGGAACTATGGCTACACCTTC. It specifies CASSLRTGNYGYTF.

Only one count was recorded for this clone. The CDR3 nucleotides are TGTGCCAGCAGCCCAAGGGGCGGAAACACCATATATTTT. This codes for CASSPRGGNTIYF. This chain links TRBV3-1 (or the pseudogene TRBV3-2) with TRBJ1-3; maybe TRBD1 (5 bases). The CDR3 loop spans 13 amino acids. CDR1 is LGHDT, CDR2 YNNKEL, per germline (reference sequence). The V end lost 4 bases, the J end lost 4 bases, and 8 bases lay between the germline ends.

This chain links TRBV25-1 with TRBJ2-3; possibly TRBD2 for D (6 bases). The CDR3 extends over 16 amino acids. Trimming removed 2 bases at V and 6 bases at J, with 18 bases between. The germline CDR1 and CDR2 sequences are MGHDK and SYGVNS. CDR3 in DNA: TGTGCCAGCAGTGAAATAACTAGCCGGGGCTTCGATACGCAGTATTTT. The encoded protein is CASSEITSRGFDTQYF.

This clone has a single count. The rearrangement joins TRBV11-1 to TRBJ2-2, with no clear D. The V end lost 5 bases, the J end lost 2 bases, and 9 bases lay between the germline ends. Per germline, CDR1 SGHAT and CDR2 FQDESV (reference sequence). The CDR3 spans 14 residues. The CDR3 nucleotides read TGTGCCAGCAGCCCCCAAGCAAACACCGGGGAGCTGTTTTTT. Its translation: CASSPQANTGELFF.

The chain carries TRBV6-2 or TRBV6-3 and TRBJ1-1; the D gene is possibly TRBD1 (5 bases). The length of the CDR3 is 15 residues. The germline V and J ends were trimmed by 0 bases and 1 base, with 9 bases remaining between them. CDR1 and CDR2 from the germline V gene are MNHEY and SVGEGT. The CDR3 region has the DNA TGTGCCAGCAGTTACTCCAGGGCCCCGAACACTGAAGCTTTCTTT. This sequence encodes CASSYSRAPNTEAFF.

The rearrangement uses TRBV24-1 and TRBJ2-2; 10 bases agree with TRBD1. CDR3 size: 16 residues. V was clipped by 3 bases and J by 5 bases; unmatched bases: 5. Germline V CDR1 and CDR2: KGHDR, SFDVKD. CDR3 protein: CATSDPGTGETGELFF. The CDR3 DNA follows: TGTGCCACCAGTGATCCCGGGACAGGGGAGACCGGGGAGCTGTTTTTT.

The genes are TRBV28 and TRBJ1-5; no reliable D call. The CDR3 consists of 12 residues. Trimming cost V 6 bases and J 1 base, with 4 bases left between them. Germline loops: CDR1 MDHEN, CDR2 SYDVKM. The CDR3 DNA reads as TGTGCCAGCAGCATGAGCAATCAGCCCCAGCATTTT. Translating it yields CASSMSNQPQHF.

This rearrangement joins TRBV30 to TRBJ1-6, with D tentatively TRBD1 (5 bases). Germline V gives CDR1 GTSNPN, CDR2 SVGIG (reference sequence). V was clipped by 8 bases and J by 6 bases, with 14 bases between them. The CDR3 covers 13 residues. CDR3 bases: TGTGCCAGCCAACAGGTGTCTAATTCACCCCTCCACTTT. This translates into CASQQVSNSPLHF.

The chain uses TRBV6-5 and TRBJ2-3, with 7 positions matching TRBD1. CDR3 size: 15 residues. Per the germline V gene, CDR1 is MNHEY and CDR2 is SVGAGI. Trimming at V came to 5 bases and at J to 4 bases, leaving 9 bases not matched to a gene. As DNA, the CDR3 is TGTGCCAGCAGTATACGACAGGGTGGGGCAGATACGCAGTATTTT. Translating it yields CASSIRQGGADTQYF.

The chain recombines TRBV6-5 with TRBJ1-1; the match to TRBD1 covers 8 bases. Germline V gene lookup returns CDR1 MNHEY and CDR2 SVGAGI. V shed 7 bases and J 4 bases; nucleotides not matched to a gene: 8. The CDR3 loop spans 14 amino acids. CDR3 sequence: CASTHQGAGTEAFF. CDR3 nucleotide sequence: TGTGCCAGCACTCATCAGGGGGCGGGCACTGAAGCTTTCTTT.

This sequence joins TRBV6-2 or TRBV6-3 and TRBJ2-7; 10 bases are shared with TRBD2. Germline V gene lookup returns CDR1 MNHEY and CDR2 SVGEGT. CDR3 size: 17 residues. V lost 5 bases, J lost 0 bases, and 10 bases stayed unmatched. CDR3 sequence reads: CASSPWVAGGSSYEQYF. In DNA, the CDR3 is TGTGCCAGCAGTCCCTGGGTAGCGGGAGGCAGCTCCTACGAGCAGTACTTC.

The chain couples TRBV12-3 or TRBV12-4 to TRBJ2-1; D is unclear. The germline V and J ends were trimmed by 5 bases and 0 bases, with 2 bases remaining between them. The CDR3 has 12 residues. CDR3 region: CASSRSYNEQFF. The CDR3 DNA reads TGTGCCAGCAGTCGCTCCTACAATGAGCAGTTCTTC.

This clone was observed a single time. The chain carries TRBV5-6 and TRBJ1-2; D is perhaps TRBD1 (5 bases). This CDR3 spans 15 amino acids. The V gene lost 4 bases and the J gene lost 4 bases, with 17 bases spanning the gap. Germline V gives CDR1 SGHDT, CDR2 YYEEEE. In DNA form, the CDR3 reads TGTGCCAGCAGCCTAGGGGTCGACAGTCCCTATGGCTACACCTTC. This sequence encodes CASSLGVDSPYGYTF.